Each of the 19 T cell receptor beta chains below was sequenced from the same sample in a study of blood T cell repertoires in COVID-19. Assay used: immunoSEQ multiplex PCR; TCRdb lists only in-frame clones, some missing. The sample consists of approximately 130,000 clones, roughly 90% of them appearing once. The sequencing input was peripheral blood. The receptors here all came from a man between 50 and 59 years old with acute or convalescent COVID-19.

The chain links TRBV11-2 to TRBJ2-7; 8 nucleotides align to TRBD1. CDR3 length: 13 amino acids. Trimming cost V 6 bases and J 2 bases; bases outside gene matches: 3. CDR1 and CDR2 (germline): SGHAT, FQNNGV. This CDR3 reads CASRRTGPYEQYF. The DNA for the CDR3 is TGTGCCAGCAGAAGGACAGGGCCCTACGAGCAGTACTTC.

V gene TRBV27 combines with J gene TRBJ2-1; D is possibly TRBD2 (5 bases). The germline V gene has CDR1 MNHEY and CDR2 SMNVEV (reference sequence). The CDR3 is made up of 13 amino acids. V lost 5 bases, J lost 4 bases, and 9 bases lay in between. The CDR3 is CASSGLSYNEQFF. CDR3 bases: TGTGCCAGCAGTGGACTTTCATACAATGAGCAGTTCTTC.

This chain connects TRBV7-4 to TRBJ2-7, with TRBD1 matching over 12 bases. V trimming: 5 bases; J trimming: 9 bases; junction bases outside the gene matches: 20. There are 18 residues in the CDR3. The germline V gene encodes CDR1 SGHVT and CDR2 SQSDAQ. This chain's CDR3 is CASSRDRGPLSGSTGQYF. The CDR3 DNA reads TGTGCCAGCAGCCGGGACAGGGGGCCTCTTAGCGGGAGTACCGGGCAGTACTTC.

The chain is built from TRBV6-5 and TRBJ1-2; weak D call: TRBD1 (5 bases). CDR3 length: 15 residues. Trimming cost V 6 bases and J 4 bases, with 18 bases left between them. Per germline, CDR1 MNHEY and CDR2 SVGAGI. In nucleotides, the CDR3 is TGTGCCAGCAGCCGAACACCGGAGGGGACCTATGGCTACACCTTC. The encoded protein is CASSRTPEGTYGYTF.

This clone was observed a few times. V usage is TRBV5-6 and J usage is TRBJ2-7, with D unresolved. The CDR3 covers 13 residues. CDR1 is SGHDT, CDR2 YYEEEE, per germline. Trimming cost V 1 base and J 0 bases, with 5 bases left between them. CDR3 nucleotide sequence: TGTGCCAGCAGCTTGCTGAGCTCCTACGAGCAGTACTTC. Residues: CASSLLSSYEQYF.

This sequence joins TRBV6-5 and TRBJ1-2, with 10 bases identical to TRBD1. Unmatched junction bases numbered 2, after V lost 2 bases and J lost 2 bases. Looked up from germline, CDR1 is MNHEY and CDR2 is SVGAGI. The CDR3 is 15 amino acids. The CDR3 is CASSYGTGANYGYTF. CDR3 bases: TGTGCCAGCAGTTACGGGACAGGGGCAAACTATGGCTACACCTTC.

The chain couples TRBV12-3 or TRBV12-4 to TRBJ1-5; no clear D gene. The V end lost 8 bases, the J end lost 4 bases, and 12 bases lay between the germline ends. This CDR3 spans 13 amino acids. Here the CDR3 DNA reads TGTGCCAGCCGTACGAGCGAGAATCAGCCCCAGCATTTT. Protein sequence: CASRTSENQPQHF.

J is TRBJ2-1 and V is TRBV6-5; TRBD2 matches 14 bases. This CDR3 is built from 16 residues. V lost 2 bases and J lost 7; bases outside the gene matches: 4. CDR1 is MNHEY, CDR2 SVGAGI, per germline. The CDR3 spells CASSYEGLAGVNEQFF. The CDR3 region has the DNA TGTGCCAGCAGTTACGAGGGACTAGCGGGAGTTAATGAGCAGTTCTTC.

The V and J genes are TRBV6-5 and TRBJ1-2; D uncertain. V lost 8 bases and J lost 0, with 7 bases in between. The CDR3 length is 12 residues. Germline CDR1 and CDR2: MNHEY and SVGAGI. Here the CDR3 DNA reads TGTGCCAGCGGACTGTCTAACTATGGCTACACCTTC. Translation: CASGLSNYGYTF.

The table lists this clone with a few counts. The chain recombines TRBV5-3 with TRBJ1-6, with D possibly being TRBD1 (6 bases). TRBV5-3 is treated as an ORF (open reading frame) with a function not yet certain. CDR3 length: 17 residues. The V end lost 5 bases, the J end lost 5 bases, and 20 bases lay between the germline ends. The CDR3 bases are TGTGCCAGAAGTCGCGAAAGGGAGGGGGGCGATAATTCACCCCTCCACTTT. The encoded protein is CARSREREGGDNSPLHF.

CDR3 loop: CASSPAWREETDTQYF. The CDR3 nucleotides are TGTGCCAGCAGTCCCGCATGGAGGGAGGAAACAGATACGCAGTATTTT. The chain uses TRBV28 and TRBJ2-3, with D perhaps TRBD2 (6 bases). The CDR3 totals 16 residues. From germline, CDR1 is MDHEN and CDR2 SYDVKM. V lost 5 bases and J lost 3, with 18 bases in between.

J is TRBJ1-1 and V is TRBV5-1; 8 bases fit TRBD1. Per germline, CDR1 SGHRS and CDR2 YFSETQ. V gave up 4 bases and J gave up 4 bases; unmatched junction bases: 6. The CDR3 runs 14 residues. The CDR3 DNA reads TGCGCCAGCAGCCCTCGGACAGGGAGCACTGAAGCTTTCTTT. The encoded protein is CASSPRTGSTEAFF.

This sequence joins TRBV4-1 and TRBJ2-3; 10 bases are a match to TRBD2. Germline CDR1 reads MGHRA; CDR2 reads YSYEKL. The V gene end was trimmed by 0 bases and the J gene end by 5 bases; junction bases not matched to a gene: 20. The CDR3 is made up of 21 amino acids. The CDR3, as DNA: TGCGCCAGCAGCCAAGATTTCGTCGGAGAGGGGCTAGCGGGAGTAGTAGATACGCAGTATTTT. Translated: CASSQDFVGEGLAGVVDTQYF.

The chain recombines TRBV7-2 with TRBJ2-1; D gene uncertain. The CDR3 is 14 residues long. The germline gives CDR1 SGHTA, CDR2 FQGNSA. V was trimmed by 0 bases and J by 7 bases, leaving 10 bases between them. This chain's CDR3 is CASSLAGSRNEQFF. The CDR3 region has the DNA TGTGCCAGCAGCTTAGCGGGCAGTAGGAATGAGCAGTTCTTC.

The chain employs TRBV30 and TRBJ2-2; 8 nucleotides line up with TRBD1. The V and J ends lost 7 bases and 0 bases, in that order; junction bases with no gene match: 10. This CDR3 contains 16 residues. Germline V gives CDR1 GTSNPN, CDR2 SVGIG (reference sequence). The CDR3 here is CALTSSGGPNTGELFF. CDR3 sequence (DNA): TGTGCCTTGACAAGTTCAGGGGGCCCGAACACCGGGGAGCTGTTTTTT.

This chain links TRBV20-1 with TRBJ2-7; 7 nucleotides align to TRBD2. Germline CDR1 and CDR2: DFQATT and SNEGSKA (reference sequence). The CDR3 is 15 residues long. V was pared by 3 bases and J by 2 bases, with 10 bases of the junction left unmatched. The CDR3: CSASLEGTNPYEQYF. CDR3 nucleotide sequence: TGCAGTGCTAGTTTAGAGGGGACTAACCCCTACGAGCAGTACTTC.

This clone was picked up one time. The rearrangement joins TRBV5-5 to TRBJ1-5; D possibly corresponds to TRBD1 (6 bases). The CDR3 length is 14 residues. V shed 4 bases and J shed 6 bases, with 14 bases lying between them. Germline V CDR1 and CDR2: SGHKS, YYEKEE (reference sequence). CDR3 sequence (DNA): TGTGCCAGCAGCCCTACAGGGTATGGTCAGCCCCAGCATTTT. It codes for CASSPTGYGQPQHF.

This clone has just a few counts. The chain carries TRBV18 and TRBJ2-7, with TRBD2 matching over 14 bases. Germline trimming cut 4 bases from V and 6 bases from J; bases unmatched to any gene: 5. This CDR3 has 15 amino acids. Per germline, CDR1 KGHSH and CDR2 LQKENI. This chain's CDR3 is CASSQGLAGEREQYF. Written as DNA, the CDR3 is TGTGCCAGCTCACAGGGACTAGCGGGAGAACGCGAGCAGTACTTC.

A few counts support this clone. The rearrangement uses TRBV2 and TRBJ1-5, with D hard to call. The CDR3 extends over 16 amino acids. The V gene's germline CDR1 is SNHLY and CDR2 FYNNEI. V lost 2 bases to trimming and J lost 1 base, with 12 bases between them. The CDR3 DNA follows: TGTGCCAGCAGTGAAAAGGCCGGGAACAGCAATCAGCCCCAGCATTTT. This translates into CASSEKAGNSNQPQHF.